These T cell receptor beta chains were read from a single sample in a study of response to subunit inactivated influenza vaccine. TCRdb reprocessed the RT-PCR reads via MiXCR and lists one record per CDR3 protein. This table has about 830,000 distinct CDR3 sequences, 18% appearing once. Sequenced material: PBMCs from blood, taken roughly 5 days after vaccination. The receptors derive from a man between 50 and 59 years old who received an inactivated influenza vaccine. CDR3s include the opening cysteine and the closing phenylalanine or tryptophan. A D gene is named only where the DNA matches it firmly. The size entry is marked missing in some rows and otherwise reads once, few, many or a size class.

cdr3_aa	cdr3_nt	v_call	j_call	d_call	clone_size
CASSGLVLGELFF	TGTGCCAGCAGCGGGCTAGTTCTCGGGGAGCTGTTTTTT	TRBV7-2	TRBJ2-2	.	.
CASGGRANEQFF	TGTGCCAGCGGAGGGAGGGCGAATGAGCAGTTCTTC	TRBV27	TRBJ2-1	TRBD2	few
CASSESRPGELFF	TGCGCCAGCAGTGAGTCCCGCCCCGGGGAGCTGTTTTTT	TRBV10-1	TRBJ2-2	.	.
CASSWGLAGPEQFF	TGTGCCAGCAGCTGGGGGCTAGCGGGGCCGGAGCAGTTCTTC	TRBV5-5	TRBJ2-1	TRBD2	many
CASSVAREVTQYF	TGTGCCAGCAGCGTAGCCCGGGAGGTGACCCAGTACTTC	TRBV9	TRBJ2-5	TRBD2	once
CASSLVTSTEAFF	TGCGCCAGCAGCTTGGTTACGAGCACTGAAGCTTTCTTT	TRBV5-1	TRBJ1-1	.	.
CSAKGRQGSYNEQFF	TGCAGTGCTAAAGGTCGCCAAGGGTCCTACAATGAGCAGTTCTTC	TRBV20-1	TRBJ2-1	.	few
CASSFLDRVPITF	TGTGCCAGCAGTTTTTTGGACAGGGTCCCAATCACCTTC	TRBV12-3/TRBV12-4	TRBJ1-2	TRBD1	.
CASSLAPSGTSSYEQYF	TGCGCCAGCAGCTTGGCCCCTAGCGGTACGAGCTCCTACGAGCAGTACTTC	TRBV5-1	TRBJ2-7	TRBD2	.
CSADAAGREASYNEQFF	TGCAGTGCTGACGCCGCAGGGCGGGAGGCTTCCTACAATGAGCAGTTCTTC	TRBV20-1	TRBJ2-1	TRBD2	few
CASSLDGTGFEQFF	TGTGCCAGCAGCTTGGACGGGACCGGTTTTGAGCAGTTCTTC	TRBV5-5	TRBJ2-1	.	.
CASSQGQGDFSSYNEQFF	TGCGCCAGCAGCCAAGGACAGGGGGACTTCAGCTCCTACAATGAGCAGTTCTTC	TRBV4-3	TRBJ2-1	TRBD1	few
CASSLDGVNANTGELFF	TGTGCCAGCAGCTTGGACGGAGTGAACGCGAACACCGGGGAGCTGTTTTTT	TRBV7-8	TRBJ2-2	.	.
CATEDSSRATQYF	TGTGCCACTGAGGACAGTTCAAGAGCGACCCAGTACTTC	TRBV28	TRBJ2-5	.	.
CSAQTPGHRNYGYTF	TGCAGTGCTCAAACTCCGGGACACCGAAACTATGGCTACACCTTC	TRBV20-1	TRBJ1-2	.	.
CSARDRAGGPYNEQFF	TGCAGTGCTAGAGATAGGGCGGGAGGGCCATACAATGAGCAGTTCTTC	TRBV20-1	TRBJ2-1	TRBD2	.
CASSLVGLAGVREQYF	TGTGCCAGCAGCTTGGTCGGGCTAGCGGGAGTTCGCGAGCAGTACTTC	TRBV5-4	TRBJ2-7	TRBD2	few
CASSPALSSGNTIYF	TGTGCCAGCTCACCAGCTTTGTCCTCTGGAAACACCATATATTTT	TRBV18	TRBJ1-3	.	.
CSATRLAGQETQYF	TGCAGTGCCACCAGACTAGCGGGTCAAGAGACCCAGTACTTC	TRBV20-1	TRBJ2-5	TRBD2	few
CSALTDLRGPQHF	TGCAGTGCTCTGACAGACCTCAGGGGGCCCCAGCATTTT	TRBV20-1	TRBJ1-5	.	few
CASSLARPSYSPLHF	TGCGCCAGCAGCTTGGCTCGCCCTTCGTATTCACCCCTCCACTTT	TRBV5-1	TRBJ1-6	.	few
CATSRVRLAGENEQFF	TGTGCCACCAGCAGAGTTCGCCTAGCGGGAGAGAATGAGCAGTTCTTC	TRBV15	TRBJ2-1	TRBD2	many
CSASDSSNYGYTF	TGCAGTGCTAGTGACAGCTCTAACTATGGCTACACCTTC	TRBV20-1	TRBJ1-2	.	many
CASSIRDSNYYEQYF	TGCGCCAGCAGCATCCGGGACAGCAATTACTACGAGCAGTACTTC	TRBV5-1	TRBJ2-7	TRBD1	.
CASSWAPAGGRYEQYF	TGTGCCAGCAGTTGGGCCCCAGCGGGAGGGCGATACGAGCAGTACTTC	TRBV28	TRBJ2-7	TRBD2	few
CASSQDWTDTQYF	TGCGCCAGCAGCCAAGATTGGACAGATACGCAGTATTTT	TRBV4-3	TRBJ2-3	.	.
CASRQAGFYEQYF	TGTGCCAGCAGGCAAGCGGGATTCTACGAGCAGTACTTC	TRBV27	TRBJ2-7	TRBD2	.
CASSLGGFSTYEQYF	TGTGCCAGCAGCTTAGGAGGCTTCTCAACCTACGAGCAGTACTTC	TRBV7-2	TRBJ2-7	.	.
CSARIGQWRYNEQFF	TGCAGTGCTAGAATTGGCCAGTGGCGCTACAATGAGCAGTTCTTC	TRBV20-1	TRBJ2-1	.	.
CASSGTVNSPLHF	TGTGCCAGCAGTGGGACAGTCAATTCACCCCTCCACTTT	TRBV28	TRBJ1-6	TRBD1	few
CAWSLSGNEQFF	TGTGCCTGGAGTCTCTCGGGCAATGAGCAGTTCTTC	TRBV30	TRBJ2-1	.	.